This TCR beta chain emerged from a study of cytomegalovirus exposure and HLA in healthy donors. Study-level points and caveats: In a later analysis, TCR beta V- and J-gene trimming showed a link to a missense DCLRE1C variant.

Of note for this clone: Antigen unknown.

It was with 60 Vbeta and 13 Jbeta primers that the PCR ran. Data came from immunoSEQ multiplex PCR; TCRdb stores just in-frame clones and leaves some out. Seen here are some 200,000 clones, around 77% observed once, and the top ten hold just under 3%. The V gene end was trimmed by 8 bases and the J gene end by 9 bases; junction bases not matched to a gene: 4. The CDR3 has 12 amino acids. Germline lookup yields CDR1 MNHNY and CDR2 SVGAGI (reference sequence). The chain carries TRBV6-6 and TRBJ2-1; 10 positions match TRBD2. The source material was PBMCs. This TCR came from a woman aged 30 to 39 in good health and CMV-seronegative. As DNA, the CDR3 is TGTGCCAGCGAGAGCGGGGGGGGTGAGCAGTTCTTC. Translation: CASESGGGEQFF.